This is a list of T cell receptor beta chains from one sample in a study of blood T cells in healthy people across ages. Via MiXCR, TCRdb re-called the 5' RACE reads, giving one row per CDR3 protein. The sample yields fewer than 800,000 distinct CDR3 sequences, about 32% seen once. Material: blood. The receptors shown here come from a woman older than 75 in good health. Each CDR3 is given with its conserved first and last residue. A D gene is named only where the DNA matches it firmly. Clone sizes are given selectively: once, few, many, or a class where the clone is expanded.

CDR3 DNA	CDR3 protein	D gene	clone size	V gene	J gene
TGTGCCAGCAGCTTAAACACATTCCCGGAGGAGACCCAGTACTTC	CASSLNTFPEETQYF	.	many	TRBV7-9	TRBJ2-5
TGTGCCAGCAGCTCCGGGACAGGGGCCTACGAGCAGTACTTC	CASSSGTGAYEQYF	TRBD1	many	TRBV7-9	TRBJ2-7
TGTGCCAGCAGTTTTAGGGCAGCCTACGAGCAGTACTTC	CASSFRAAYEQYF	.	many	TRBV12-3/TRBV12-4	TRBJ2-7
TGTGCCAGCACAGGAGATTTGTGGGCTTTCTTT	CASTGDLWAFF	.	few	TRBV12-3/TRBV12-4	TRBJ1-1
TGTGCCAGCAGCAAGGGCTGGGAGCTGTTTTTT	CASSKGWELFF	.	few	TRBV3-1	TRBJ2-2
TGTGCCATCAGTGAGGCTAGCGGGGGAACTACCTCCTACAATGAGCAGTTCTTC	CAISEASGGTTSYNEQFF	TRBD2	many	TRBV10-3	TRBJ2-1
TGCGCCAGCAGCTTGGGGCCTACAGGGACTGGGGCCAACGTCCTGACTTTC	CASSLGPTGTGANVLTF	.	many	TRBV5-1	TRBJ2-6
TGTGCCAGCAGTGTCTCCGGGGGGCCTCCCTACAATGAGCAGTTCTTC	CASSVSGGPPYNEQFF	.	many	TRBV6-1	TRBJ2-1
TGCGCCACCCGGGGGGCAGGGGGCCACAATGAGCAGTACTTC	CATRGAGGHNEQYF	.	few	TRBV5-1	TRBJ2-7
TGTGCCAGCAGCAAATGGACTAGCGGGGAAGATACGCAGTATTTT	CASSKWTSGEDTQYF	TRBD2	many	TRBV7-2	TRBJ2-3
TGTGCCAGCAGCTTAGGATCTAGCGTGCGGGCAGATACGCAGTATTTT	CASSLGSSVRADTQYF	.	many	TRBV7-2	TRBJ2-3
TGTGCCAGCAGCGTCATGGGTTTGGTACACAATGAGCAGTTCTTC	CASSVMGLVHNEQFF	.	many	TRBV9	TRBJ2-1
TGTGCCAGCAAAGGACAGGGCATGGCGGGGTCCGGGTACAATGGGCAGTTCTTC	CASKGQGMAGSGYNGQFF	TRBD1	.	TRBV7-9	TRBJ2-1
TGTGCCAGCAGCTTCGGACTGTACCAAGAGACCCAGTACTTC	CASSFGLYQETQYF	.	many	TRBV11-2	TRBJ2-5
TGCAGTGCTAGCCGACGGCGAGGAGGGACCAACGAGCAGTACTTC	CSASRRRGGTNEQYF	.	many	TRBV20-1	TRBJ2-7
TGTGCCAGCAACCCAGGGGGGACTAATGAAAAACTGTTTTTT	CASNPGGTNEKLFF	TRBD1	.	TRBV28	TRBJ1-4
TGTGCCAGCAGCTTAACGTCCGGGGTTGGGACTGAAGCTTTCTTT	CASSLTSGVGTEAFF	.	many	TRBV7-3	TRBJ1-1
TGTGCCATCATGAGACAGGGGGACTACCAGTACTTC	CAIMRQGDYQYF	TRBD1	.	TRBV10-3	TRBJ2-4
TGCAGTGCTCGACTCCAGGGCACCGGAAACACCATATATTTT	CSARLQGTGNTIYF	.	.	TRBV20-1	TRBJ1-3
TGTGCCAGCAGTGGTACAGGGGGCAGGGGCAAAAACATTCAGTACTTC	CASSGTGGRGKNIQYF	TRBD1	many	TRBV6-6	TRBJ2-4
TGTGCCTGCAGCCCGGAAGACGACAGGACTAGCAATCAGCCCCAGCATTTT	CACSPEDDRTSNQPQHF	.	.	TRBV7-8	TRBJ1-5
TGTGCCAGCAGTTACCCCAGCGGGGCGTACCCCATGAACACTGAAGCTTTCTTT	CASSYPSGAYPMNTEAFF	.	few	TRBV6-2/TRBV6-3	TRBJ1-1
TGTGCCAGCAGCTTGTTTGGGACTAGCGGGATCTCCTACGAGCAGTACTTC	CASSLFGTSGISYEQYF	TRBD2	.	TRBV9	TRBJ2-7
TGTGCCAGCAGCACGGGACAGGGACAAGGCTACACCTTC	CASSTGQGQGYTF	TRBD1	many	TRBV7-9	TRBJ1-2
TGTGCCAGCAGCCAAATAGGAAACTATGGCTACACCTTC	CASSQIGNYGYTF	.	many	TRBV3-1	TRBJ1-2
TGTGCCAGCAGCTCCGGCTCGGTCTGGGGGACCCAGTACTTC	CASSSGSVWGTQYF	.	many	TRBV5-6	TRBJ2-5
TGCGCCAGCAGCCTGACTAGCGGGGGGGCGAGCTCCTACAATGAGCAGTTCTTC	CASSLTSGGASSYNEQFF	TRBD2	many	TRBV5-1	TRBJ2-1
TGTGCCAGCAGCGTCAGCGGGGGGGTCTCTGAGCAGTTCTTC	CASSVSGGVSEQFF	TRBD2	many	TRBV3-1	TRBJ2-1
TGCAGTGCTAGAGCCCCGGGACAGGGTTTGGGGGTCTACGAGCAGTACTTC	CSARAPGQGLGVYEQYF	TRBD1	.	TRBV20-1	TRBJ2-7
TGTGCCAGCAGCCGAACGACAGGGAGGAATGAGCAGTTCTTC	CASSRTTGRNEQFF	.	.	TRBV7-9	TRBJ2-1
TGTGCCAGCAGTGCCTTTGCGGGGGGTTACAATGAGCAGTTCTTC	CASSAFAGGYNEQFF	TRBD2	once	TRBV27	TRBJ2-1
TGTGCCAGCAGTCCCGGACTAGGGCCAGGGTACGAGCAGTACTTC	CASSPGLGPGYEQYF	TRBD2	many	TRBV27	TRBJ2-7
TGCGCCAGCAGCTTACAGGGACAGGGGATTACAGATACGCAGTATTTT	CASSLQGQGITDTQYF	TRBD1	many	TRBV5-1	TRBJ2-3
TGTGCCAGCAGCTTAGGGGGGGGCCGGAGCAATCAGCCCCAGCATTTT	CASSLGGGRSNQPQHF	.	many	TRBV13	TRBJ1-5
TGTGCCATCCCCATGGGGACAGGGGTCGCACGGACGACCTACGAGCAGTACTTC	CAIPMGTGVARTTYEQYF	TRBD1	few	TRBV10-3	TRBJ2-7
TGCAGTGCTAGAGATCTCTTAGGGGCCGATGAGCAGTTCTTC	CSARDLLGADEQFF	.	.	TRBV20-1	TRBJ2-1
TGTGCCTGGAGAGCGAGCCTTATTCAAGATACGCAGTATTTT	CAWRASLIQDTQYF	.	many	TRBV30	TRBJ2-3
TGCGCCGGCAGCTTGGACGGGGGCAATCAGCCCCAGCATTTT	CAGSLDGGNQPQHF	.	once	TRBV5-1	TRBJ1-5
TGTGCCAGCCGGGACAGGGGGTTCGACATCGACAATGAGCAGTTCTTC	CASRDRGFDIDNEQFF	TRBD1	many	TRBV6-1	TRBJ2-1
TGTGCCAGCAGCCGCCGGGCGGGGAGCTATGGCTACACCTTC	CASSRRAGSYGYTF	.	few	TRBV27	TRBJ1-2
TGTGCCAGCAGTTTAGTTGGCAGCGGCTATGGCTACACCTTC	CASSLVGSGYGYTF	.	few	TRBV12-3/TRBV12-4	TRBJ1-2
TGTGCCAGCACCTCTTCCGGTCGGGGATCTGATGGCTACACCTTC	CASTSSGRGSDGYTF	.	many	TRBV7-9	TRBJ1-2
TGTGCCAGCAGCTTTTACAGGAGGAGCTCTGGAAACACCATATATTTT	CASSFYRRSSGNTIYF	.	few	TRBV5-6	TRBJ1-3
TGCAGTGCTAGAGAGGCGGGACAGGGGAACACTGAAGCTTTCTTT	CSAREAGQGNTEAFF	TRBD1	.	TRBV20-1	TRBJ1-1
TGTGCCTGGAGGGAGGGGCCAAACTCCTACGAGCAGTACTTC	CAWREGPNSYEQYF	.	.	TRBV30	TRBJ2-7
TGCGCCAGCAGCTTGGCCAGGGGGGGGCAGTCCTACAATGAGCAGTTCTTC	CASSLARGGQSYNEQFF	.	.	TRBV5-1	TRBJ2-1
TGTGCCAGCAGTCACTCTAATGGACAGGGAGGAGTATATGGCTACACCTTC	CASSHSNGQGGVYGYTF	TRBD1	many	TRBV12-3/TRBV12-4	TRBJ1-2
TGCAGTGCCGCTAGACAGGGGGCCCACGAGCAGTTCTTC	CSAARQGAHEQFF	TRBD1	.	TRBV20-1	TRBJ2-1